The rows below give T cell receptor beta chains drawn from one sample of a study of immune evolution from preneoplasia to lung adenocarcinoma. Sequencing was performed with immunoSEQ multiplex PCR; in TCRdb, only in-frame clones are kept and a portion is missing. The sample includes tens of thousands of clones, less than 80% of them seen just once. Material for sequencing was FFPE invasive lung adenocarcinoma tissue. These receptor sequences come from a person between 55 and 69 years old with lung adenocarcinoma. Both conserved end residues are part of each CDR3. The order of the fields is clone size, V gene, D gene, J gene, CDR3 DNA, CDR3 protein. The D gene is left open where the match is weak. Only some rows state a clone size, as once, few, many or a class for expanded clones.

abundance: NA
v_gene: TRBV4-2
d_gene: NA
j_gene: TRBJ2-5
CDR3nt: TGTGCCAGCAGCCAAGAAGAAGGACAAGTAGCCCAGTACTTC
CDR3aa: CASSQEEGQVAQYF

abundance: few
v_gene: TRBV28
d_gene: TRBD1
j_gene: TRBJ1-5
CDR3nt: TGTGCCAGCAGTTTCCCGGGACAGCAAAATCAGCCCCAGCATTTT
CDR3aa: CASSFPGQQNQPQHF

abundance: NA
v_gene: TRBV2
d_gene: NA
j_gene: TRBJ1-2
CDR3nt: TGTGCCAGCGACCCTACAGGGAACTATGGCTACACCTTC
CDR3aa: CASDPTGNYGYTF

abundance: once
v_gene: TRBV28
d_gene: TRBD2
j_gene: TRBJ2-3
CDR3nt: TGTGCCAGCAGTTTATCGACTAGCGGAAGCACAGATACGCAGTATTTT
CDR3aa: CASSLSTSGSTDTQYF

abundance: NA
v_gene: TRBV7-2
d_gene: TRBD1
j_gene: TRBJ1-3
CDR3nt: TGTGCCAGCAGCCCAATCGCGACAGGGGCCCTCTCTGGAAACACCATATATTTT
CDR3aa: CASSPIATGALSGNTIYF

abundance: NA
v_gene: TRBV2
d_gene: NA
j_gene: TRBJ1-4
CDR3nt: TGTGCCAGCAGTTATAATGAAAAACTGTTTTTT
CDR3aa: CASSYNEKLFF

abundance: NA
v_gene: TRBV19
d_gene: NA
j_gene: TRBJ2-1
CDR3nt: TGTGCCAGTAGGTCTAGCTCCAATGAGCAGTTCTTC
CDR3aa: CASRSSSNEQFF

abundance: NA
v_gene: TRBV5-1
d_gene: TRBD2
j_gene: TRBJ2-5
CDR3nt: TGCGCCAGCAGCCCGGGGGGGACACCACCTCAAGAGACCCAGTACTTC
CDR3aa: CASSPGGTPPQETQYF

abundance: NA
v_gene: TRBV10-3
d_gene: TRBD1
j_gene: TRBJ2-7
CDR3nt: TGTGCCATCAGTGGTAGGGACAGAGAGCAGTACTTC
CDR3aa: CAISGRDREQYF

abundance: NA
v_gene: TRBV7-2
d_gene: NA
j_gene: TRBJ2-1
CDR3nt: TGTGCCAGCAGCTTAGGGGCGGGCAGACAGTACAATGAGCAGTTCTTC
CDR3aa: CASSLGAGRQYNEQFF

abundance: NA
v_gene: TRBV2
d_gene: NA
j_gene: TRBJ2-1
CDR3nt: TGTGCCAGCAGTGACTATGAGCAGTTCTTC
CDR3aa: CASSDYEQFF

abundance: NA
v_gene: TRBV2
d_gene: NA
j_gene: TRBJ2-1
CDR3nt: TGTGCCAGCCTCACGGGCAGCTCCTACAATGAGCAGTTCTTC
CDR3aa: CASLTGSSYNEQFF

abundance: few
v_gene: TRBV9
d_gene: NA
j_gene: TRBJ2-7
CDR3nt: TGTGCCAGCAGCCCATTCCCCACGGCCTCCTACGAGCAGTACTTC
CDR3aa: CASSPFPTASYEQYF

abundance: NA
v_gene: TRBV29-1
d_gene: NA
j_gene: TRBJ1-1
CDR3nt: TGCAGCGTTGGGTACGGGGATGGGAACACTGAAGCTTTCTTT
CDR3aa: CSVGYGDGNTEAFF

abundance: once
v_gene: TRBV19
d_gene: NA
j_gene: TRBJ2-1
CDR3nt: TGTGCCAGTAGTATGGGGAGGACCGCATCCTACAATGAGCAGTTCTTC
CDR3aa: CASSMGRTASYNEQFF

abundance: NA
v_gene: TRBV7-8
d_gene: NA
j_gene: TRBJ1-1
CDR3nt: TGTGCCAGCAGCCCGACGGAGATGAACACTGAAGCTTTCTTT
CDR3aa: CASSPTEMNTEAFF

abundance: NA
v_gene: TRBV7-9
d_gene: NA
j_gene: TRBJ2-2
CDR3nt: TGTGCCAGCAGCCAGGCGGGACGCAAGAACACCGGGGAGCTGTTTTTT
CDR3aa: CASSQAGRKNTGELFF

abundance: NA
v_gene: TRBV9
d_gene: NA
j_gene: TRBJ1-5
CDR3nt: TGTGCCAGCAGCGTAGACAATGATCAGCCCCAGCATTTT
CDR3aa: CASSVDNDQPQHF

abundance: NA
v_gene: TRBV21-1
d_gene: NA
j_gene: TRBJ1-5
CDR3nt: TGTGCCAGCAGCAAGAATCAGCCCCAGCATTTT
CDR3aa: CASSKNQPQHF

abundance: NA
v_gene: TRBV11-3
d_gene: NA
j_gene: TRBJ1-1
CDR3nt: TGTGCCAGCAGCTTAGTACGGGGGAACACTGAAGCTTTCTTT
CDR3aa: CASSLVRGNTEAFF

abundance: once
v_gene: TRBV13
d_gene: NA
j_gene: TRBJ1-1
CDR3nt: TGTGCCAGCAGCCCGAAGAACACTGAAGCTTTCTTT
CDR3aa: CASSPKNTEAFF

abundance: NA
v_gene: TRBV27
d_gene: NA
j_gene: TRBJ1-1
CDR3nt: TGTGCCAGCAGTCCGCATGACTCTGGTGGGGCTTTCTTT
CDR3aa: CASSPHDSGGAFF

abundance: NA
v_gene: TRBV19
d_gene: NA
j_gene: TRBJ1-1
CDR3nt: TGTGCCAGTAGTATTAAGGGGACCACTGAAGCTTTCTTT
CDR3aa: CASSIKGTTEAFF

abundance: NA
v_gene: TRBV5-1
d_gene: NA
j_gene: TRBJ2-2
CDR3nt: TGCGCCAGCAGCCGCGGATCCTGGGCGGGGACGAACACCGGGGAGCTGTTTTTT
CDR3aa: CASSRGSWAGTNTGELFF

abundance: NA
v_gene: TRBV29-1
d_gene: TRBD1
j_gene: TRBJ1-5
CDR3nt: TGCAGCGTACGGGACAGAGGCAATCAGCCCCAGCATTTT
CDR3aa: CSVRDRGNQPQHF

abundance: NA
v_gene: TRBV9
d_gene: TRBD2
j_gene: TRBJ2-1
CDR3nt: TGTGCCAGCAGCGGGTCCGGGACTAGATACAATGAGCAGTTCTTC
CDR3aa: CASSGSGTRYNEQFF

abundance: NA
v_gene: TRBV30
d_gene: NA
j_gene: TRBJ1-1
CDR3nt: TGTGCCTGGAGTATAGCCTCGGCGGCTTTCTTT
CDR3aa: CAWSIASAAFF

abundance: NA
v_gene: TRBV28
d_gene: NA
j_gene: TRBJ1-4
CDR3nt: TGTGCCAGCAGTTGGCGGGGGGATGAAAAACTGTTTTTT
CDR3aa: CASSWRGDEKLFF

abundance: NA
v_gene: TRBV19
d_gene: NA
j_gene: TRBJ1-4
CDR3nt: TGTGCCAGTAACAGGCAAATTGGGGAAAAACTGTTTTTT
CDR3aa: CASNRQIGEKLFF

abundance: NA
v_gene: TRBV7-3
d_gene: NA
j_gene: TRBJ2-7
CDR3nt: TGTGCCAGCAGCTTAACAGGTGCGGGTCCGTACGAGCAGTACTTC
CDR3aa: CASSLTGAGPYEQYF

abundance: NA
v_gene: TRBV4-2
d_gene: TRBD2
j_gene: TRBJ2-1
CDR3nt: TGTGCCAGCAGCCGAAGGGGGACTAGCGGATACAATGAGCAGTTCTTC
CDR3aa: CASSRRGTSGYNEQFF

abundance: NA
v_gene: TRBV4-2
d_gene: NA
j_gene: TRBJ2-1
CDR3nt: TGTGCCAGCAGGTGGGGAGTCAATGGTTATGAGCAGTTCTTC
CDR3aa: CASRWGVNGYEQFF

abundance: NA
v_gene: TRBV4-1
d_gene: TRBD1
j_gene: TRBJ2-1
CDR3nt: TGCGCCAGCAGTTCCTCCGGGACAGGGGCCTACAATGAGCAGTTCTTC
CDR3aa: CASSSSGTGAYNEQFF

abundance: NA
v_gene: TRBV10-3
d_gene: TRBD1
j_gene: TRBJ2-1
CDR3nt: TGTGCCACAACACAGGGGTATGAGCAGTTCTTC
CDR3aa: CATTQGYEQFF

abundance: NA
v_gene: TRBV7-8
d_gene: TRBD1
j_gene: TRBJ2-7
CDR3nt: TGTGCCAGCAGCTTAGGGCCAGGGGGCCCCTACGAGCAGTACTTC
CDR3aa: CASSLGPGGPYEQYF

abundance: NA
v_gene: TRBV28
d_gene: NA
j_gene: TRBJ2-1
CDR3nt: TGTGCCAGCAGTACTCAGGTTAGTGGTGAGCAGTTCTTC
CDR3aa: CASSTQVSGEQFF

abundance: once
v_gene: TRBV20-1
d_gene: NA
j_gene: TRBJ2-7
CDR3nt: TGCAGTGCTAGAAGTAGACACGAGCAGTACTTC
CDR3aa: CSARSRHEQYF

abundance: NA
v_gene: TRBV18
d_gene: NA
j_gene: TRBJ1-3
CDR3nt: TGTGCCAGCTCACCGAGTATCAGCTCTGGAAACACCATATATTTT
CDR3aa: CASSPSISSGNTIYF

abundance: NA
v_gene: TRBV7-8
d_gene: TRBD2
j_gene: TRBJ2-3
CDR3nt: TGTGCCAGCAGCTTAACGGGGGGGAAAGGGGCAGATACGCAGTATTTT
CDR3aa: CASSLTGGKGADTQYF

abundance: few
v_gene: TRBV5-1
d_gene: TRBD2
j_gene: TRBJ2-3
CDR3nt: TGCGCCAGCAGCTTGGGGACTAGCGGGAGCACAGATACGCAGTATTTT
CDR3aa: CASSLGTSGSTDTQYF

abundance: NA
v_gene: TRBV9
d_gene: TRBD1
j_gene: TRBJ1-1
CDR3nt: TGTGCCAGCAGCGTAAACCGACAGGGAGCCACTGAAGCTTTCTTT
CDR3aa: CASSVNRQGATEAFF

abundance: NA
v_gene: TRBV25-1
d_gene: TRBD1
j_gene: TRBJ2-5
CDR3nt: TGTGCCAGCAGTGAATGGGGACAGGGGGCCGAGACCCAGTACTTC
CDR3aa: CASSEWGQGAETQYF

abundance: NA
v_gene: TRBV9
d_gene: NA
j_gene: TRBJ2-5
CDR3nt: TGTGCCAGCAGCGTAGCGGGTGAGGGGGATTTCCAAGAGACCCAGTACTTC
CDR3aa: CASSVAGEGDFQETQYF

abundance: NA
v_gene: TRBV28
d_gene: TRBD2
j_gene: TRBJ2-1
CDR3nt: TGTGCCGCCGGGACTAGCGGGAGACTCACCTACAATGAGCAGTTCTTC
CDR3aa: CAAGTSGRLTYNEQFF

abundance: NA
v_gene: TRBV4-1
d_gene: TRBD1
j_gene: TRBJ1-4
CDR3nt: TGCGCCAGCAGCCACGCTACCTCAGGGGGAAGGAGTGAAAAACTGTTTTTT
CDR3aa: CASSHATSGGRSEKLFF

abundance: NA
v_gene: TRBV29-1
d_gene: NA
j_gene: TRBJ2-7
CDR3nt: TGCAGCGTTGGCGGTCGGGGTCCTTCGAGCTCCTACGAGCAGTACTTC
CDR3aa: CSVGGRGPSSSYEQYF

abundance: NA
v_gene: TRBV28
d_gene: TRBD2
j_gene: TRBJ2-4
CDR3nt: TGTGCCGGCCGAAAGACTAGCGGGAATCGTTTATGGGGCATTCAGTACTTC
CDR3aa: CAGRKTSGNRLWGIQYF

abundance: NA
v_gene: TRBV28
d_gene: NA
j_gene: TRBJ2-5
CDR3nt: TGTGCCAGCAGTCCCCTAACAGGGAACCAAGAGACCCAGTACTTC
CDR3aa: CASSPLTGNQETQYF

abundance: NA
v_gene: TRBV7-3
d_gene: TRBD2
j_gene: TRBJ2-1
CDR3nt: TGTGCCAGCAGCTACCAAGCGGGAGTGTCCTACAATGAGCAGTTCTTC
CDR3aa: CASSYQAGVSYNEQFF

abundance: NA
v_gene: TRBV18
d_gene: NA
j_gene: TRBJ2-2
CDR3nt: TGTGCCAGCTCACCGAGGAGTAGGAACACCGGGGAGCTGTTTTTT
CDR3aa: CASSPRSRNTGELFF